The 10 T cell receptor beta chains reported below all come from one sample, sequenced in a study of T-cell reconstitution after alpha-beta-depleted transplantation in children. Preparation of the TCRbeta library was carried out with unique molecular identifiers. In TCRdb, the PCR reads were re-called with MiXCR into one record per CDR3 protein. Among around 270,000 distinct CDR3 sequences listed, around 10% were seen once. Sequencing was performed on PBMCs, taken before TCRalphabeta/CD19-depleted stem cell transplant. These receptor sequences come from a boy in the first two years of life with acute myeloid leukemia, due to receive a stem cell transplant.

This clonotype showed up just once. A much larger clone lies a single base off, so this may be a read error. The CDR3, as DNA: TGTGCCAGCTGCTTGGTCCCCGGGGCCGGGGGGGCCAACGTCCTGACTTTC. Encoded protein: CASCLVPGAGGANVLTF. V and J are TRBV5-8 and TRBJ2-6; D is tentatively TRBD1 or TRBD2 (5 bases each). Looked up from germline, CDR1 is SGHTS and CDR2 is YDEGEE. This CDR3 contains 17 residues.

The V and J genes are TRBV13 and TRBJ2-5, with D perhaps TRBD1 (6 bases). This CDR3 has 16 residues. V shed 2 bases and J shed 3 bases, with 16 bases lying between them. Germline CDR1 PRHDT, CDR2 FYEKMQ (reference sequence). The CDR3: CASSLTTGTKKETQYF. The CDR3 nucleotides are TGTGCCAGCAGCTTAACGACCGGGACAAAAAAAGAGACCCAGTACTTC.

On this clonotype itself: With a much larger clone just one base away, this may be a read error. The chain uses TRBV7-2 and TRBJ2-1, with D possibly TRBD2 on 6 matching bases. CDR1 and CDR2 (germline): SGHTA, FQGNSA. This CDR3 region has 12 residues. V was clipped by 8 bases and J by 9 bases, with 14 bases between them. The DNA of the CDR3 is TGTGCCAGCGTGGACGGGGGAGCTGAGCAGTTCTTC. Encoded protein: CASVDGGAEQFF.

In its sample, this clonotype was seen many times. This chain connects TRBV9 to TRBJ2-7, with TRBD2 identical over 8 bases. The CDR3 runs 15 residues. CDR1 SGDLS and CDR2 YYNGEE come from the germline V gene. J was trimmed by 2 bases and V by 0 bases; bases with no gene match: 4. The CDR3 sequence: CASSVDLGRAYEQYF. CDR3 DNA: TGTGCCAGCAGCGTAGACCTCGGGAGGGCCTACGAGCAGTACTTC.

Comments on this clonotype: This CDR3 fails to terminate in the conserved phenylalanine or tryptophan, so it likely reflects a read error. The chain uses TRBV5-1 and TRBJ2-1, with 9 bases that match TRBD2. Germline CDR1 is SGHRS and CDR2 is YFSETQ. V was pared by 5 bases and J by 3 bases, with 3 bases of the junction left unmatched. The CDR3 is made up of 14 amino acids. This chain's CDR3 is CASRGLALYNEQFS. In nucleotides, the CDR3 is TGCGCCAGCAGAGGACTAGCGCTCTACAATGAGCAGTTCTCC.

This clonotype was observed a handful of times. The chain recombines TRBV5-1 with TRBJ2-1; TRBD2 aligns across 16 bases. Germline V gives CDR1 SGHRS, CDR2 YFSETQ. Trimming took 4 bases from V and 6 from J; bases not matched to a gene: 7. The CDR3 is 17 residues long. The CDR3 sequence is CASSPAGTSGGANEQFF. CDR3 sequence (DNA): TGCGCCAGCAGCCCGGCCGGGACTAGCGGGGGGGCCAATGAGCAGTTCTTC.

This clonotype was detected ten times or more. The V call is TRBV5-1, the J call TRBJ1-1; D is uncertain. Germline CDR1 reads SGHRS; CDR2 reads YFSETQ. Trimming removed 1 base from V and 9 bases from J, with 13 bases in between. The CDR3 length is 13 residues. The DNA of the CDR3 is TGCGCCAGCAGCTTGCATACAGCACTACAAGCTTTCTTT. Protein product: CASSLHTALQAFF.

This clonotype showed up just a few times. The chain joins TRBV12-3 or TRBV12-4 to TRBJ1-2; no clear D gene. The ends were cut back, 0 bases at V and 6 bases at J, with 8 bases in the middle. There are 13 residues in the CDR3. CDR3 loop: CASSLARRDGYTF. The DNA for the CDR3 is TGTGCCAGCAGTTTAGCAAGGAGAGATGGCTACACCTTC.

This clonotype was observed at least ten times. J is TRBJ2-7 and V is TRBV5-1; 10 bases fit TRBD2. The CDR3 covers 16 residues. CDR1 SGHRS and CDR2 YFSETQ come from the germline V gene. The junction had 11 bases not matched to a gene; V was cut back by 6 bases and J by 2 bases. CDR3 nucleotide sequence: TGCGCCAGCACCCGTACTAGCGGGATGTTCGCCTACGAGCAGTACTTC. Translating it yields CASTRTSGMFAYEQYF. The full variable domain, with the rest looked up from reference TRBV5-1 and TRBJ2-7, is KAGVTQTPRYLIKTRGQQVTLSCSPISGHRSVSWYQQTPGQGLQFLFEYFSETQRNKGNFPGRFSGRQFSNSRSEMNVSTLELGDSALYLCASTRTSGMFAYEQYFGPGTRLTVT.

This clonotype was seen at least ten times. This chain uses TRBV10-3 with TRBJ2-7; D gene unclear. With 0 bases removed from V and 4 bases from J, the gap between germline ends came to 13 bases. The CDR3 is made up of 15 amino acids. CDR1 is ENHRY, CDR2 SYGVKD, per germline. The CDR3 reads CAISESIQPLYEQYF. DNA of the CDR3: TGTGCCATCAGTGAGTCCATACAGCCCCTATACGAGCAGTACTTC.